Following are 10 T cell receptor beta chains from one sample sequenced in a study of post-analysis software for immune sequencing data. Findings and limits, study-wide: Patients used about five TRBV segments, including TRBV5-6, TRBV5-1 and TRBV20-1, more often than controls.

These TCRs are of unknown antigen specificity. TCR beta cDNA libraries included unique molecular identifiers. TCRdb itself ran the PCR reads through MiXCR, one entry per CDR3 protein. The sample shows a few hundred thousand distinct CDR3 sequences, 35% to 40% of them seen only once. Sequenced material: blood. Source of these receptors: a girl aged 10 to 17 with multiple sclerosis.

Points on this clonotype: At one end the junction does not follow the germline gene, possibly because of a read error. The chain employs TRBV9 and TRBJ2-5; either TRBD1 or TRBD2 may supply D (5 bases each). CDR3 length: 16 amino acids. Germline V gives CDR1 SGDLS, CDR2 YYNGEE. This CDR3 is CGSSVDMKVQGETRYF. The CDR3 DNA follows: TGTGGCAGCAGCGTAGATATGAAGGTCCAAGGGGAGACCCGGTACTTC.

For this clonotype: One base away lies a much larger clone, so this may be a sequencing read error. This chain joins TRBV5-1 and TRBJ2-5; possibly TRBD1 for D (6 bases). The CDR3 has 13 residues. Germline V CDR1 and CDR2: SGHRS, YFSETQ. Trimming cost V 6 bases and J 5 bases, with 14 bases left between them. CDR3 amino acids: CASTKGGVETQYF. The CDR3 coding sequence is TGCGCCAGCACCAAAGGGGGAGTCGAGACCCAGTACTTC.

This clonotype has just a few counts. The chain is built from TRBV7-9 and TRBJ2-4, with D unresolved. The CDR3 loop spans 13 amino acids. The V end was cut by 5 bases, the J end by 8 bases, with 13 bases between. Germline CDR1 SEHNR, CDR2 FQNEAQ (reference sequence). The CDR3 sequence is CASSLVGWDIQYF. CDR3 in DNA: TGTGCCAGCAGCCTCGTCGGCTGGGACATTCAGTACTTC.

This clonotype was seen ten or more times. This rearrangement joins TRBV7-8 to TRBJ2-1; tentatively, D is TRBD1 or TRBD2 (5 bases each). The germline CDR1 and CDR2 sequences are SGHVS and FQNEAQ. The length of the CDR3 is 16 residues. V was cut by 2 bases and J by 6 bases, with 17 bases left in between. In DNA form, the CDR3 reads TGTGCCAGCAGCTTACCGACGGGACCCCCTAGCAATGAGCAGTTCTTC. The encoded protein is CASSLPTGPPSNEQFF. The complete variable domain, with remaining parts taken from reference TRBV7-8 and TRBJ2-1, reads GAGVSQSPRYKVAKRGQDVALRCDPISGHVSLFWYQQALGQGPEFLTYFQNEAQLDKSGLPSDRFFAERPEGSVSTLKIQRTQQEDSAVYLCASSLPTGPPSNEQFFGPGTRLTVL.

The chain combines TRBV5-1 with TRBJ2-7; D not resolved. This CDR3 is built from 14 residues. Per the germline V gene, CDR1 is SGHRS and CDR2 is YFSETQ. V gave up 1 base and J gave up 2 bases, with 10 bases separating them. CDR3 nucleotides: TGCGCCAGCAGCTTGAGTCCGGGCCCCTACGAGCAGTACTTC. It encodes CASSLSPGPYEQYF.

The chain joins TRBV28 to TRBJ2-5; TRBD1 matches 9 bases. Germline values: CDR1 MDHEN, CDR2 SYDVKM. CDR3 size: 14 residues. The V segment lost 8 bases and the J segment 1 base; nucleotides outside the gene matches: 5. The CDR3 coding sequence is TGTGCCAGCTCGACAGGGGGGTTCCAAGAGACCCAGTACTTC. Amino acids: CASSTGGFQETQYF. Complete variable domain (other parts from reference TRBV28 and TRBJ2-5): DVKVTQSSRYLVKRTGEKVFLECVQDMDHENMFWYRQDPGLGLRLIYFSYDVKMKEKGDIPEGYSVSREKKERFSLILESASTNQTSMYLCASSTGGFQETQYFGPGTRLLVL.

This clonotype was counted between two and nine times. One base away lies a much larger clone, so this may be a sequencing read error. The CDR3 spells CSVVPGNEQYF. The CDR3 DNA is TGCAGCGTTGTTCCGGGCAATGAGCAGTACTTC. The V and J genes are TRBV29-1 and TRBJ2-7; D is unclear. CDR1 and CDR2 (germline): SQVTM, ANQGSEA. V lost 4 bases and J lost 7, with 11 bases in between. This CDR3 is built from 11 residues.

Details on this clonotype: A read error may be the cause here, since a much bigger clone is one base away. CDR3 loop: CASSEEGGAPLHF. The DNA of the CDR3 is TGTGCCAGCAGTGAAGAAGGGGGAGCACCCCTCCACTTT. The rearrangement links TRBV6-1 to TRBJ1-6; maybe TRBD1 (6 bases). V was clipped by 1 base and J by 11 bases, with 9 bases between them. The CDR3 has 13 amino acids. CDR1 is MNHNS and CDR2 is SASEGT in the germline V gene.

With regard to this clonotype: A junction end diverges from the germline sequence, so it may reflect a read error. The chain is built from TRBV12-3 or TRBV12-4 and TRBJ2-3, with 7 bases that match TRBD1. The CDR3 is 13 amino acids. The CDR3 DNA reads TGTGCCAGCAGTCGACAGGGCACAGATGCGCAATATTTT. Its protein product is CASSRQGTDAQYF.

The rearrangement links TRBV12-3 or TRBV12-4 to TRBJ1-3, with TRBD1 matching 8 bases. The ends lost 3 bases at V and 0 bases at J; junction bases unmatched: 7. The CDR3 is 17 residues long. CDR3 bases: TGTGCCAGCAGTTTGCAATCAGGGGGCTACTCTGGAAACACCATATATTTT. Translation: CASSLQSGGYSGNTIYF.